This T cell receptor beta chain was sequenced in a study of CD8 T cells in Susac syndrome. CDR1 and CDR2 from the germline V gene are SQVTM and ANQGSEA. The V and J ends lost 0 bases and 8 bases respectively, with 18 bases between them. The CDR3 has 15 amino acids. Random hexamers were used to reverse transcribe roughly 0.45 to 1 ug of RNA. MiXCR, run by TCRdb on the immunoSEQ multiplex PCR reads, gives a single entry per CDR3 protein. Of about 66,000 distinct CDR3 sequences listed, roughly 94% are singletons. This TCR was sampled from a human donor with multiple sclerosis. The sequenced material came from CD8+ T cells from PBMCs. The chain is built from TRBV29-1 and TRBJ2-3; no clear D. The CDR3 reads CSVEDPLGLEGTQYF. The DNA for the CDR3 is TGCAGCGTTGAAGATCCCTTAGGGCTGGAAGGTACGCAGTATTTT.